These T cell receptor beta chains were read from a single sample in a study of cytomegalovirus exposure and HLA in healthy donors. Sequencing used immunoSEQ multiplex PCR; TCRdb keeps in-frame clones, though not all of them. The sample lists roughly 77,000 clones; around 95% were seen once. Sequenced input: PBMCs. These receptors originate from a woman in her late teens or twenties in good health and CMV-seronegative. Each CDR3 is given with its conserved first and last residue. D genes are given only for firm matches. For some rows the clone size is stated as once, few or many, or as a class when expanded; others skip it.

CASSLDHGGQRIHYEQYF,TGTGCCAGCAGCTTGGATCACGGAGGCCAGCGGATACACTACGAGCAGTACTTC,.,TRBJ2-7,TRBV7-8,.
CAWSVRASGSTIGFF,TGTGCCTGGAGTGTAAGGGCTAGCGGGAGTACGATAGGGTTCTTC,TRBD2,TRBJ2-1,TRBV30,.
CASSEASGRHNYGYTF,TGTGCCAGCAGTGAGGCGTCAGGGAGGCATAACTATGGCTACACCTTC,.,TRBJ1-2,TRBV6-1,.
CASSLRDRGSTEAFF,TGCGCCAGCAGCCTCCGGGACAGGGGAAGCACTGAAGCTTTCTTT,TRBD1,TRBJ1-1,TRBV5-1,.
CASSVFQGGEQYF,TGTGCCAGCAGCGTATTCCAGGGAGGCGAGCAGTACTTC,.,TRBJ2-7,TRBV9,.
CASTGRTAGNTIYF,TGTGCCAGCACCGGGAGGACAGCTGGAAACACCATATATTTT,.,TRBJ1-3,TRBV7-8,.
CASSPSGGRDTQYF,TGTGCCAGCAGCCCTAGCGGGGGGAGAGATACGCAGTATTTT,TRBD2,TRBJ2-3,TRBV7-9,.
CASGNNYEQYF,TGTGCCAGCGGTAACAACTACGAGCAGTACTTC,.,TRBJ2-7,TRBV11-3,.
CASSPTTGQGSYGYTF,TGTGCCAGTAGCCCGACGACTGGACAGGGGAGCTATGGCTACACCTTC,TRBD1,TRBJ1-2,TRBV19,.
CASSRSPGKGDEKLFF,TGCGCCAGCAGCCGATCCCCAGGGAAGGGCGATGAAAAACTGTTTTTT,.,TRBJ1-4,TRBV4-3,.
CASSLATGGLNTEAFF,TGTGCCAGCAGTTTAGCGACAGGGGGCTTAAACACTGAAGCTTTCTTT,TRBD1,TRBJ1-1,TRBV28,.
CASSEEGQRTDEQFF,TGCGCCAGCAGTGAGGAGGGACAAAGAACGGATGAGCAGTTCTTC,.,TRBJ2-1,TRBV10-1,.
CASSPTSGRAHDFF,TGTGCCAGCTCACCAACTAGCGGGAGGGCCCACGATTTCTTC,TRBD2,TRBJ2-7,TRBV18,.
CASSGAGRGETQYF,TGTGCCAGCAGCGGAGCGGGGCGTGGAGAGACCCAGTACTTC,TRBD2,TRBJ2-5,TRBV7-2,.
CASSWTSGVVSSYNEQFF,TGTGCCAGCAGCTGGACTAGCGGGGTGGTTAGCTCCTACAATGAGCAGTTCTTC,TRBD2,TRBJ2-1,TRBV7-4,.
CASSQDRGRDYGYTF,TGCGCCAGCAGCCAAGATCGGGGGAGGGACTATGGCTACACCTTC,.,TRBJ1-2,TRBV4-1,.
CASSGLSGQGPNYGYTF,TGTGCCAGTAGTGGACTAAGTGGTCAGGGCCCGAACTATGGCTACACCTTC,.,TRBJ1-2,TRBV19,.
CASSEVGGPTNEKLFF,TGTGCCAGCAGTGAAGTGGGGGGGCCAACTAATGAAAAACTGTTTTTT,.,TRBJ1-4,TRBV6-1,once
CASSRLSSTSGNTIYF,TGTGCCAGCAGCCGTCTGTCTAGTACCTCTGGAAACACCATATATTTT,.,TRBJ1-3,TRBV7-9,.
CASSLSRQASDEQYF,TGTGCCAGCAGTCTAAGTAGGCAGGCTAGCGACGAGCAGTACTTC,.,TRBJ2-7,TRBV6-5,.
CASSPGQGGDTQYF,TGTGCCAGCAGCCCAGGACAGGGCGGAGATACGCAGTATTTT,TRBD1,TRBJ2-3,TRBV7-2,once
CASSPSRTGVTTGELFF,TGTGCCAGCAGCCCCTCTCGGACAGGGGTGACAACCGGGGAGCTGTTTTTT,TRBD1,TRBJ2-2,TRBV7-9,.
CASSPVANSYEQYF,TGTGCCAGCAGCCCGGTCGCCAACTCCTACGAGCAGTACTTC,.,TRBJ2-7,TRBV6-1,.
CASSPQGYDTEAFF,TGTGCCAGCTCACCACAGGGGTACGACACTGAAGCTTTCTTT,.,TRBJ1-1,TRBV18,.
CASSPRDGSTDTQYF,TGTGCCAGCTCACCGCGGGACGGTAGCACAGATACGCAGTATTTT,.,TRBJ2-3,TRBV18,.
CASSLSGSRGLSQPQHF,TGTGCCAGCAGTTTATCGGGATCAAGGGGGCTGAGTCAGCCCCAGCATTTT,TRBD1,TRBJ1-5,TRBV28,.
CASTPGTSNFYEQYF,TGTGCCAGCACACCGGGGACTAGCAACTTCTACGAGCAGTACTTC,TRBD2,TRBJ2-7,TRBV11-2,.
CASSFSGSGAEAFF,TGTGCCAGCAGCTTCTCCGGGTCGGGGGCTGAAGCTTTCTTT,.,TRBJ1-1,TRBV7-9,.
CASSLGYLTSGRETQYF,TGTGCCAGCAGCTTAGGTTACCTCACTAGCGGGAGGGAGACCCAGTACTTC,TRBD2,TRBJ2-5,TRBV7-9,.
CATSRGGTSGTYEQYF,TGTGCCACCAGCAGGGGGGGGACTAGCGGGACCTACGAGCAGTACTTC,TRBD2,TRBJ2-7,TRBV15,.
CASSLEGSGYNEQFF,TGTGCCAGCAGCTTAGAGGGGTCAGGGTACAATGAGCAGTTCTTC,.,TRBJ2-1,TRBV7-8,.
CASSLQGAVHEQYF,TGTGCCAGCAGCTTACAGGGGGCAGTCCACGAGCAGTACTTC,TRBD1,TRBJ2-7,TRBV7-8,once
CASSLGLSSYEQYF,TGTGCCAGCAGTTTAGGGTTGAGCTCCTACGAGCAGTACTTC,.,TRBJ2-7,TRBV7-9,.
CASSFGASTDTQYF,TGTGCCAGCAGCTTTGGGGCTAGCACAGATACGCAGTATTTT,.,TRBJ2-3,TRBV5-6,.
CASSSQQGTGGYTF,TGTGCCAGCAGCTCACAACAGGGTACGGGCGGCTACACCTTC,.,TRBJ1-2,TRBV9,once
CASSLTRSYEQYF,TGTGCCAGCAGCTTAACTCGTTCCTACGAGCAGTACTTC,.,TRBJ2-7,TRBV7-2,few
CASSPLVGETQYF,TGTGCCAGCTCACCACTCGTCGGAGAGACCCAGTACTTC,.,TRBJ2-5,TRBV18,.
CARSLGAGEAFF,TGTGCCAGAAGCCTGGGGGCGGGTGAAGCTTTCTTT,.,TRBJ1-1,TRBV5-3,.
CASSSWGTSDYEQYF,TGTGCCAGTAGCTCATGGGGGACTAGCGACTACGAGCAGTACTTC,TRBD2,TRBJ2-7,TRBV19,.
CASTGTSGSGYNEQFF,TGTGCCAGCACCGGGACTAGCGGGTCGGGTTACAATGAGCAGTTCTTC,TRBD2,TRBJ2-1,TRBV9,.